This is a list of T cell receptor beta chains from one sample in a study of PD-L1 blockade in urothelial cancer. The assay was immunoSEQ multiplex PCR, and TCRdb's table has in-frame clones only and misses some. The data show about 43,000 clones, 65% to 85% seen once. The sample was PBMCs, taken around atezolizumab (anti-PD-L1) treatment. These receptors originate from a man aged 60 to 75 with urothelial cancer. The CDR3 runs from the conserved cysteine through the conserved F or W. Fields, in order: D gene, V gene, J gene, clone size, CDR3 length, CDR3 DNA, CDR3 protein. The D gene is left open where the match is weak. Not every row has a clone size; where given, it reads once, few, many or a size class.

d_gene: -
v_gene: TRBV6-7
j_gene: TRBJ2-7
abundance: few
len: 13
CDR3nt: TGTGCCAGCAGTTACTCGGAGGCCTACGAGCAGTACTTC
CDR3aa: CASSYSEAYEQYF

d_gene: TRBD2
v_gene: TRBV28
j_gene: TRBJ2-3
abundance: few
len: 16
CDR3nt: TGTGCCAGCAATCTAGCGGCGGGGGGGATAGCAGATACGCAGTATTTT
CDR3aa: CASNLAAGGIADTQYF

d_gene: -
v_gene: TRBV29-1
j_gene: TRBJ1-4
abundance: -
len: 13
CDR3nt: TGCAGCGTTGACCCGGGGAATGGTGAAAAACTGTTTTTT
CDR3aa: CSVDPGNGEKLFF

d_gene: -
v_gene: TRBV29-1
j_gene: TRBJ1-1
abundance: -
len: 15
CDR3nt: TGCAGCGTCGTTCAGTCGGGGTTTGCGAACACTGAAGCTTTCTTT
CDR3aa: CSVVQSGFANTEAFF

d_gene: TRBD1
v_gene: TRBV6-5
j_gene: TRBJ2-1
abundance: -
len: 14
CDR3nt: TGTGCCAGCAGCTTCCCGGGACAGGGTGGTGAGCAGTTCTTC
CDR3aa: CASSFPGQGGEQFF

d_gene: -
v_gene: TRBV28
j_gene: TRBJ1-4
abundance: -
len: 14
CDR3nt: TGTGCCAGCACCTCCCGGGTCCTTCCGGAAAAACTGTTTTTT
CDR3aa: CASTSRVLPEKLFF

d_gene: -
v_gene: TRBV28
j_gene: TRBJ2-1
abundance: -
len: 13
CDR3nt: TGTGCCAGCAGTCTAGGGGGAAGCGATGAGCAGTTCTTC
CDR3aa: CASSLGGSDEQFF

d_gene: TRBD2
v_gene: TRBV5-6
j_gene: TRBJ2-3
abundance: -
len: 16
CDR3nt: TGTGCCAGCACCTTGTTCACTAGCGGCTACACAGATACGCAGTATTTT
CDR3aa: CASTLFTSGYTDTQYF

d_gene: -
v_gene: TRBV5-1
j_gene: TRBJ2-1
abundance: -
len: 16
CDR3nt: TGCGCCAGCAGCTTGGGATCTGGGGCAGCAAACAATGAGCAGTTCTTC
CDR3aa: CASSLGSGAANNEQFF

d_gene: -
v_gene: TRBV6-1
j_gene: TRBJ1-5
abundance: once
len: 11
CDR3nt: TGTGCCAGCGGAGAGTTTCAGCCCCAGCATTTT
CDR3aa: CASGEFQPQHF

d_gene: TRBD2
v_gene: TRBV7-2
j_gene: TRBJ2-7
abundance: -
len: 16
CDR3nt: TGTGCCAGCAGCGCACTAGCGGGGACGGGGCGCTACGAGCAGTACTTC
CDR3aa: CASSALAGTGRYEQYF

d_gene: -
v_gene: TRBV21-1
j_gene: TRBJ1-4
abundance: once
len: 18
CDR3nt: TGTGCCAGCAGCAAATCGTGTGGACAGCCCCCAACTAATGAAAAACTGTTTTTT
CDR3aa: CASSKSCGQPPTNEKLFF

d_gene: TRBD1
v_gene: TRBV11-2
j_gene: TRBJ2-5
abundance: -
len: 15
CDR3nt: TGTGCCAGCAGCTCGACAGGGGGCAAGAGGGAGACCCAGTACTTC
CDR3aa: CASSSTGGKRETQYF

d_gene: -
v_gene: TRBV7-9
j_gene: TRBJ1-2
abundance: -
len: 14
CDR3nt: TGTGCCAGCAGCTTAGGCGGGACTGCTCATGGCTACACCTTC
CDR3aa: CASSLGGTAHGYTF

d_gene: -
v_gene: TRBV10-3
j_gene: TRBJ1-1
abundance: -
len: 15
CDR3nt: TGTGCCATCAGTGCCCGGCAGGACTTGAACACTGAAGCTTTCTTT
CDR3aa: CAISARQDLNTEAFF

d_gene: -
v_gene: TRBV28
j_gene: TRBJ1-1
abundance: -
len: 15
CDR3nt: TGTGCCACCTCATTAGGGGGGGCGCGAAGGACTGAAGCTTTCTTT
CDR3aa: CATSLGGARRTEAFF

d_gene: TRBD2
v_gene: TRBV29-1
j_gene: TRBJ2-5
abundance: -
len: 12
CDR3nt: TGCAGCGTTGATATTAGCGGGGCCGACCAGTACTTC
CDR3aa: CSVDISGADQYF

d_gene: -
v_gene: TRBV5-1
j_gene: TRBJ2-7
abundance: -
len: 15
CDR3nt: TGCGCCAGCAGCTTGGGGGGGCTCGGACCACACGAGCAGTACTTC
CDR3aa: CASSLGGLGPHEQYF

d_gene: -
v_gene: TRBV6-4
j_gene: TRBJ1-6
abundance: -
len: 13
CDR3nt: TGTGCCAGCAGTGCGGGGGAAGGTTCACCCCTCCACTTT
CDR3aa: CASSAGEGSPLHF

d_gene: -
v_gene: TRBV27
j_gene: TRBJ2-7
abundance: once
len: 12
CDR3nt: TGTGCCAGCAGTTCCCAGGGGTGGGAGCAGTACTTC
CDR3aa: CASSSQGWEQYF

d_gene: -
v_gene: TRBV7-2
j_gene: TRBJ2-5
abundance: -
len: 15
CDR3nt: TGTGCCAGCAGCTTAGCGCAGGGCGGGGTGGAGACCCAGTACTTC
CDR3aa: CASSLAQGGVETQYF

d_gene: -
v_gene: TRBV19
j_gene: TRBJ1-5
abundance: once
len: 16
CDR3nt: TGTGCCAGTAGTATAAATTTTGGAGGGGTGAATCAGCCCCAGCATTTT
CDR3aa: CASSINFGGVNQPQHF

d_gene: TRBD2
v_gene: TRBV7-2
j_gene: TRBJ2-5
abundance: -
len: 14
CDR3nt: TGTGCCAGCAGCTCCGGACTAGCACCAGAGACCCAGTACTTC
CDR3aa: CASSSGLAPETQYF

d_gene: TRBD1
v_gene: TRBV28
j_gene: TRBJ1-5
abundance: -
len: 13
CDR3nt: TGTGCCAGCAGTTCCCTGGACAGGGACCCAGAGCATTTT
CDR3aa: CASSSLDRDPEHF

d_gene: -
v_gene: TRBV19
j_gene: TRBJ2-6
abundance: -
len: 15
CDR3nt: TGTGCCAGTAGTGAGGCTTTCTCTGGGGCCAACGTCCTGACTTTC
CDR3aa: CASSEAFSGANVLTF

d_gene: TRBD2
v_gene: TRBV18
j_gene: TRBJ2-1
abundance: -
len: 15
CDR3nt: TGTGCCAGCTCACCGACAACGGGAGGAGACAATGAGCAGTTCTTC
CDR3aa: CASSPTTGGDNEQFF

d_gene: -
v_gene: TRBV4-3
j_gene: TRBJ2-1
abundance: -
len: 16
CDR3nt: TGCGCCAGCAGCCAAGATTCCAGCGCTACCTTCAATGAGCAGTTCTTC
CDR3aa: CASSQDSSATFNEQFF

d_gene: -
v_gene: TRBV28
j_gene: TRBJ2-3
abundance: -
len: 13
CDR3nt: TGTGCCAGCCGAATAGATAGCACAGATACGCAGTATTTT
CDR3aa: CASRIDSTDTQYF

d_gene: TRBD1
v_gene: TRBV11-2
j_gene: TRBJ2-1
abundance: -
len: 14
CDR3nt: TGTGCCAGCAGCTGGGGGACAGGGTACAATGAGCAGTTCTTC
CDR3aa: CASSWGTGYNEQFF

d_gene: TRBD2
v_gene: TRBV9
j_gene: TRBJ2-2
abundance: -
len: 14
CDR3nt: TGTGCCAGCAGCCCCCGGGGGGGCGTAAGGGAGCTGTTTTTT
CDR3aa: CASSPRGGVRELFF

d_gene: -
v_gene: TRBV5-3
j_gene: TRBJ2-7
abundance: -
len: 15
CDR3nt: TGTGCCAGAAGCTCGAGGACAGCGACAATATACGAGCAGTACTTC
CDR3aa: CARSSRTATIYEQYF

d_gene: -
v_gene: TRBV5-6
j_gene: TRBJ2-1
abundance: -
len: 13
CDR3nt: TGTGCCAGCAGCATCGACAGATACAATGAGCAGTTCTTC
CDR3aa: CASSIDRYNEQFF

d_gene: -
v_gene: TRBV28
j_gene: TRBJ2-7
abundance: -
len: 14
CDR3nt: TGTGCCAGCCTGGGGGCTAGCCTCTCCTACGAGCAGTACTTC
CDR3aa: CASLGASLSYEQYF

d_gene: -
v_gene: TRBV9
j_gene: TRBJ1-2
abundance: -
len: 16
CDR3nt: TGTGCCAGCAGCGACCAGCGGGGCCGAGGACTATATGGCTACACCTTC
CDR3aa: CASSDQRGRGLYGYTF

d_gene: -
v_gene: TRBV19
j_gene: TRBJ2-3
abundance: -
len: 15
CDR3nt: TGTGCCAGTAGTATAATAGCGGAGGGCACAGATACGCAGTATTTT
CDR3aa: CASSIIAEGTDTQYF

d_gene: TRBD1
v_gene: TRBV5-1
j_gene: TRBJ1-5
abundance: -
len: 14
CDR3nt: TGCGCCAGCAGCCCCGGACAGGGGAATCAGCCCCAGCATTTT
CDR3aa: CASSPGQGNQPQHF

d_gene: TRBD1
v_gene: TRBV5-4
j_gene: TRBJ2-7
abundance: -
len: 15
CDR3nt: TGTGCCAGCAGCCCCCGGGACAGGGCTTCCTACGAGCAGTACTTC
CDR3aa: CASSPRDRASYEQYF

d_gene: -
v_gene: TRBV6-8
j_gene: TRBJ2-1
abundance: -
len: 17
CDR3nt: TGTGCCAGCAGTAAGAACCGATGGAGCGGGCGCTACAATGAGCAGTTCTTC
CDR3aa: CASSKNRWSGRYNEQFF

d_gene: -
v_gene: TRBV19
j_gene: TRBJ1-2
abundance: -
len: 15
CDR3nt: TGTGCCAGTAGTATCCTTGCAGGGTTAAAGGATGGCTACACCTTC
CDR3aa: CASSILAGLKDGYTF

d_gene: -
v_gene: TRBV7-9
j_gene: TRBJ2-5
abundance: -
len: 16
CDR3nt: TGTGCCAGCAGCTTAGGTTTGACAGGTATAGGGGAGACCCAGTACTTC
CDR3aa: CASSLGLTGIGETQYF

d_gene: -
v_gene: TRBV19
j_gene: TRBJ2-7
abundance: -
len: 15
CDR3nt: TGTGCCAGTAGTGAAACGAGCACTGGGCCCTACGAGCAGTACTTC
CDR3aa: CASSETSTGPYEQYF

d_gene: TRBD1
v_gene: TRBV6-5
j_gene: TRBJ2-1
abundance: -
len: 15
CDR3nt: TGTGCCAGCAGTTATTCCGGGACAGCCGGTCGGGAGCAGTTCTTC
CDR3aa: CASSYSGTAGREQFF

d_gene: -
v_gene: TRBV30
j_gene: TRBJ1-5
abundance: -
len: 14
CDR3nt: TGTGCCTGGAGTCCCCAGTATAGCAATCAGCCCCAGCATTTT
CDR3aa: CAWSPQYSNQPQHF

d_gene: TRBD2
v_gene: TRBV19
j_gene: TRBJ2-3
abundance: -
len: 17
CDR3nt: TGTGCCAGTAGTATAGATATCGGCGGGAGCTTCCCAGATACGCAGTATTTT
CDR3aa: CASSIDIGGSFPDTQYF

d_gene: -
v_gene: TRBV5-1
j_gene: TRBJ2-3
abundance: -
len: 14
CDR3nt: TGCGCCAGCAGCTTAGCGGAAAGCACAGATACGCAGTATTTT
CDR3aa: CASSLAESTDTQYF

d_gene: -
v_gene: TRBV6-4
j_gene: TRBJ2-3
abundance: -
len: 13
CDR3nt: TGTGCCAGCAGTGATCAGTCAGGAGATACGCAGTATTTT
CDR3aa: CASSDQSGDTQYF

d_gene: TRBD1
v_gene: TRBV7-2
j_gene: TRBJ1-2
abundance: -
len: 13
CDR3nt: TGTGCCAGCAGTAAACAGGGGAGCTATGGCTACACCTTC
CDR3aa: CASSKQGSYGYTF

d_gene: TRBD1
v_gene: TRBV28
j_gene: TRBJ1-2
abundance: -
len: 13
CDR3nt: TGTGCCAGCAGAGAACAGGGGAACTATGGCTACACCTTC
CDR3aa: CASREQGNYGYTF

d_gene: TRBD1
v_gene: TRBV30
j_gene: TRBJ1-2
abundance: -
len: 14
CDR3nt: TGTGCCTGGACCCGGGACAGGGCGTTCTATGGCTACACCTTC
CDR3aa: CAWTRDRAFYGYTF

d_gene: -
v_gene: TRBV27
j_gene: TRBJ1-2
abundance: -
len: 16
CDR3nt: TGTGCCAGCAGCCCGACACTCGGGGGGTTTTCAGATGGCTACACCTTC
CDR3aa: CASSPTLGGFSDGYTF

d_gene: TRBD2
v_gene: TRBV5-6
j_gene: TRBJ2-1
abundance: -
len: 15
CDR3nt: TGTGCCAGCAGCCCGCCGGGACTAGCGGGCAATGAGCAGTTCTTC
CDR3aa: CASSPPGLAGNEQFF

d_gene: -
v_gene: TRBV18
j_gene: TRBJ1-5
abundance: -
len: 16
CDR3nt: TGTGCCAGCTCACCAAGCTCAGAGGCTCTAAATCAGCCCCAGCATTTT
CDR3aa: CASSPSSEALNQPQHF

d_gene: TRBD1
v_gene: TRBV13
j_gene: TRBJ2-7
abundance: -
len: 19
CDR3nt: TGTGCCAGCAGCTCACCCAACCCGGTCTCGGACAGGGGCCCCTACGAGCAGTACTTC
CDR3aa: CASSSPNPVSDRGPYEQYF

d_gene: -
v_gene: TRBV7-2
j_gene: TRBJ2-3
abundance: -
len: 14
CDR3nt: TGTGCCAGCAGCGGGCTCTGGAGGAAAGATACGCAGTATTTT
CDR3aa: CASSGLWRKDTQYF

d_gene: -
v_gene: TRBV19
j_gene: TRBJ2-1
abundance: -
len: 14
CDR3nt: TGTGCCAGTAGTATTCGGGGGGCCGGGCGGGAGCAGTTCTTC
CDR3aa: CASSIRGAGREQFF

d_gene: TRBD1
v_gene: TRBV27
j_gene: TRBJ1-1
abundance: -
len: 12
CDR3nt: TGTGCCAGCAGTTTACTACAGGGGCCAGCTTTCTTT
CDR3aa: CASSLLQGPAFF

d_gene: -
v_gene: TRBV5-4
j_gene: TRBJ2-1
abundance: -
len: 12
CDR3nt: TGTGCCAGCAGCTTGACCGGGAATGAGCAGTTCTTC
CDR3aa: CASSLTGNEQFF

d_gene: TRBD2
v_gene: TRBV5-1
j_gene: TRBJ2-3
abundance: -
len: 15
CDR3nt: TGCGCCAGCAGCACCAGGACTAGCGGCACAGATACGCAGTATTTT
CDR3aa: CASSTRTSGTDTQYF

d_gene: -
v_gene: TRBV28
j_gene: TRBJ1-1
abundance: -
len: 16
CDR3nt: TGTGCCAGCAGCACGGCGGGGGAAAACTTGAACACTGAAGCTTTCTTT
CDR3aa: CASSTAGENLNTEAFF